These 15 T cell receptor beta chains share one sample of origin, sequenced in a study of blood T cell repertoires in COVID-19. Repertoires were generated with immunoSEQ multiplex PCR, while TCRdb's copy carries only in-frame clones and drops some. The sample has about 140,000 clones, about 82% seen once. The source material was peripheral blood. These receptors all come from a woman in her fifties or sixties with acute or convalescent COVID-19.

The chain carries TRBV9 and TRBJ2-1; TRBD2 might be the D (6 bases). Trimming took off 6 bases at V and 0 bases at J, with 10 bases between the two ends. The CDR3 is 14 residues long. Germline-derived CDR1 and CDR2 are SGDLS and YYNGEE. CDR3 DNA: TGTGCCAGCAATCGGGGGAGCTCCTACAATGAGCAGTTCTTC. Residues: CASNRGSSYNEQFF.

The chain has TRBV5-1 and TRBJ1-2, with 8 bases matching TRBD1. Germline V gene sequence: CDR1 SGHRS, CDR2 YFSETQ. The CDR3 sequence is 14 residues long. Trimming cost V 5 bases and J 3 bases; bases outside gene matches: 6. The CDR3 nucleotides are TGCGCCAGCAGTCGGCTACAGGGGGACTATGGCTACACCTTC. Encoded protein: CASSRLQGDYGYTF.

V gene TRBV11-3 combines with J gene TRBJ2-1; D is uncertain. This CDR3 spans 14 amino acids. Germline CDR1 is SGHNT and CDR2 is YENEEA. V lost 2 bases to trimming and J lost 6 bases, with 11 bases between them. As DNA, the CDR3 is TGTGCCAGCAGCTTAATATTAGCTAGCAATGAGCAGTTCTTC. Amino acid sequence: CASSLILASNEQFF.

The V and J genes are TRBV19 and TRBJ1-1; D uncertain. CDR1 and CDR2 from the germline V gene are LNHDA and SQIVND (reference sequence). Trimming took off 7 bases at V and 1 base at J, with 10 bases between the two ends. CDR3 size: 13 residues. Here the CDR3 DNA reads TGTGCCAGTATTGCAGGCTGGAACACTGAAGCTTTCTTT. Its translation is CASIAGWNTEAFF.

This chain uses TRBV9 with TRBJ2-7; 11 bases fit TRBD1. This CDR3 is built from 15 residues. Germline CDR1 is SGDLS and CDR2 is YYNGEE. Trimming at V came to 4 bases and at J to 7 bases, leaving 10 bases not matched to a gene. The CDR3 nucleotides are TGTGCCAGCAGCCGGACGGGACAGGGGGAAGGAGAGCAGTACTTC. Translation: CASSRTGQGEGEQYF.

This clone was recorded only once. The V call is TRBV5-1, the J call TRBJ1-1; 9 bases map to TRBD1. CDR1 and CDR2 from the germline V gene are SGHRS and YFSETQ. This CDR3 has 16 amino acids. V shed 0 bases and J 7 bases; nucleotides not matched to a gene: 10. This chain's CDR3 is CASSLGDRVSVFEAFF. The CDR3 DNA reads TGCGCCAGCAGCTTGGGGGACAGGGTATCAGTTTTTGAAGCTTTCTTT.

The CDR3 here is CASTLLAGDLYSNQPQHF. CDR3 DNA: TGTGCCAGCACCCTATTAGCAGGGGACCTCTATAGCAATCAGCCCCAGCATTTT. This chain links TRBV28 with TRBJ1-5; D might be TRBD1 (6 bases). Germline CDR1 reads MDHEN; CDR2 reads SYDVKM. The CDR3 length is 18 residues. Trimming pared 7 bases from V and 0 bases from J, leaving 22 bases between.

This chain joins TRBV24-1 and TRBJ1-5; D unresolved. CDR3 length: 12 amino acids. V was cut by 9 bases and J by 9 bases, with 14 bases left in between. Germline V gives CDR1 KGHDR, CDR2 SFDVKD. In DNA form, the CDR3 reads TGTGCCACCCCCCCCGATGGGAGGCCCCAGCATTTT. It is translated as CATPPDGRPQHF.

The rearrangement joins TRBV5-6 to TRBJ1-5; no clear D. There are 16 residues in the CDR3. With 0 bases removed from V and 5 bases from J, the gap between germline ends came to 15 bases. Looked up from germline, CDR1 is SGHDT and CDR2 is YYEEEE. CDR3 amino acids: CASSLGFSGQYQPQHF. The CDR3 nucleotides are TGTGCCAGCAGCTTGGGTTTTAGTGGTCAATATCAGCCCCAGCATTTT.

This chain connects TRBV2 to TRBJ1-5; D is undetermined. This CDR3 contains 13 residues. Per germline, CDR1 SNHLY and CDR2 FYNNEI. Trimming left V 8 bases short and J 1 base short, with 9 bases between. The CDR3 reads CASARESNQPQHF. Written as DNA, the CDR3 is TGTGCCAGCGCTAGGGAGAGCAATCAGCCCCAGCATTTT.

This chain joins TRBV6-5 and TRBJ1-1, with D hard to call. Trimming removed 6 bases at V and 6 bases at J, with 11 bases between. Germline assignment: CDR1 MNHEY and CDR2 SVGAGI. This CDR3 has 12 amino acids. For the CDR3, the DNA is TGTGCCAGCAGACAGTGGATCGCTGAAGCTTTCTTT. It yields the protein CASRQWIAEAFF.

The gene calls are TRBV5-1 and TRBJ2-7; possible D gene TRBD2, 5 bases. V lost 5 bases and J lost 2, with 17 bases in between. Germline CDR1 SGHRS, CDR2 YFSETQ. The CDR3 is 15 amino acids. CDR3 protein: CASSYRTFAPYEQYF. The CDR3 DNA is TGCGCCAGCAGTTACCGGACTTTTGCTCCCTACGAGCAGTACTTC.

Here the CDR3 reads CATVKGALSYGYTF. The CDR3 nucleotides read TGTGCCACGGTTAAGGGGGCGCTGAGCTATGGCTACACCTTC. This rearrangement joins TRBV6-5 to TRBJ1-2, with 7 bases matching TRBD1. CDR1 and CDR2 (germline): MNHEY, SVGAGI. This CDR3 spans 14 amino acids. After removal of 10 bases from V and 4 bases from J, the junction contained 12 bases not matched to a gene.

The gene calls are TRBV6-6 and TRBJ2-5, with unresolved D. Per the germline V gene, CDR1 is MNHNY and CDR2 is SVGAGI (reference sequence). V was shortened by 1 base and J by 3 bases, with 12 bases between the two germline ends. This CDR3 is 15 amino acids long. The CDR3 region has the DNA TGTGCCAGCAGTTACTTAACCCCCCGGGAAGAGACCCAGTACTTC. It is translated as CASSYLTPREETQYF.

Written as DNA, the CDR3 is TGTGCCAGCAGTACGACTTCTAATAGCAATCAGCCCCAGCATTTT. Translating gives CASSTTSNSNQPQHF. The chain recombines TRBV6-5 with TRBJ1-5; unclear D gene. V was shortened by 5 bases and J by 0 bases, with 11 bases between the two germline ends. CDR1 MNHEY and CDR2 SVGAGI come from the germline V gene. CDR3 size: 15 residues.